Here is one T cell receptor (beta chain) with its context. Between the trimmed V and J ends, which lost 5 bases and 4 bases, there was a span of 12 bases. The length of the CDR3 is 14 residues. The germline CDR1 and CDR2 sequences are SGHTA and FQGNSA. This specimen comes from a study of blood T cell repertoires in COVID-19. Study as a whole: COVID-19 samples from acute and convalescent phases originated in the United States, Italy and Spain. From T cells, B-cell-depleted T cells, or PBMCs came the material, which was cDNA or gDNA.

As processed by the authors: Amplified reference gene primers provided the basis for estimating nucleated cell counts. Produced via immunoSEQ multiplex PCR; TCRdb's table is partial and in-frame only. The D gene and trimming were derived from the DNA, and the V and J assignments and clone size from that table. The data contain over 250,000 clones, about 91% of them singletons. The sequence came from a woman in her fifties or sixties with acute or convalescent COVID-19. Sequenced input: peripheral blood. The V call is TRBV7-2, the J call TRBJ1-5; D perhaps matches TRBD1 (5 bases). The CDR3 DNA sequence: TGTGCCAGCAGCACATGGGGGGGGAATCAGCCCCAGCATTTT. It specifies CASSTWGGNQPQHF. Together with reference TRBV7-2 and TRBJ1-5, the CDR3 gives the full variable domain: GAGVSQSPSNKVTEKGKDVELRCDPISGHTALYWYRQSLGQGLEFLIYFQGNSAPDKSGLPSDRFSAERTGGSVSTLTIQRTQQEDSAVYLCASSTWGGNQPQHFGDGTRLSIL.